This TCR beta chain was observed in a study of blood T cell repertoires in COVID-19. Germline V gives CDR1 SEHNR, CDR2 FQNEAQ (reference sequence). The CDR3 sequence is 14 residues long. Trimming shortened V by 4 bases and J by 0 bases, and 7 bases separated the two germline ends. The data were produced by immunoSEQ multiplex PCR, yet TCRdb's version contains in-frame clones alone and is incomplete. The sample records around 160,000 clones, 85% to 95% being singletons. This rearrangement joins TRBV7-9 to TRBJ1-5; D gene unclear. The sequence was obtained from a woman aged 60-75 years with COVID-19, enrolled during active disease. The material sequenced was peripheral blood. CDR3 protein: CASSSGLSNQPQHF. CDR3 sequence (DNA): TGTGCCAGCAGCTCAGGCCTTAGCAATCAGCCCCAGCATTTT.